Following are 2 T cell receptor beta chains from one sample sequenced in a study of CD8 T cells in ankylosing spondylitis. TCRdb re-called the 5' RACE reads with MiXCR, one entry per CDR3 protein. The sample holds about 700,000 distinct CDR3 sequences, roughly 20% seen once. Their antigens are not known. Study-level results: One TCR beta motif, made up of under ten highly homologous variants, appeared characteristic of ankylosing spondylitis blood.

Input material: blood, either unsorted or a sorted T cell fraction (not recorded which). All receptors derive from a male donor with ankylosing spondylitis.

This chain uses TRBV2 with TRBJ2-1; tentatively, D is TRBD2 (7 bases). V was clipped by 8 bases and J by 2 bases, with 13 bases between them. CDR1 SNHLY and CDR2 FYNNEI come from the germline V gene. The CDR3 runs to 14 residues. The CDR3 coding sequence is TGTGCCAGCCGGAGGGGGGGGCCCTACAATGAGCAGTTCTTC. Amino acids: CASRRGGPYNEQFF.

The chain employs TRBV7-2 and TRBJ2-7; D call uncertain. Germline-derived CDR1 and CDR2 are SGHTA and FQGNSA. V lost 1 base, J lost 0 bases, and 7 bases lay in between. This CDR3 region has 14 residues. CDR3 nucleotide sequence: TGTGCCAGCAGCTTAGGCCCGGTCTCCTACGAGCAGTACTTC. It is translated as CASSLGPVSYEQYF.